Listed here are 12 T cell receptor beta chains from one sample, sequenced in a study of blood T cell repertoires in COVID-19. Generated by immunoSEQ multiplex PCR, the TCRdb table keeps only in-frame clones and is missing some. The sample records approximately 86,000 clones, roughly 80% being singletons. The sample consisted of peripheral blood. These receptors were obtained from an older woman with acute or convalescent COVID-19.

This clone was observed a few times. The chain recombines TRBV13 with TRBJ2-5; D unresolved. Trimming left V 5 bases short and J 5 bases short, with 9 bases between. CDR3 length: 12 amino acids. Germline V gene sequence: CDR1 PRHDT, CDR2 FYEKMQ (reference sequence). The CDR3 coding sequence is TGTGCCAGCAGCGCCCCCGGGGAGACCCAGTACTTC. Encoded protein: CASSAPGETQYF.

This sequence joins TRBV7-3 and TRBJ2-1, with D perhaps matching TRBD2 (6 bases). Germline-derived CDR1 and CDR2 are SGHTA and FQGTGA. V gave up 5 bases and J gave up 9 bases, with 17 bases separating them. The CDR3 covers 14 residues. The CDR3 sequence is CASSPFLVGGEQFF. CDR3 nucleotide sequence: TGTGCCAGCAGCCCCTTCTTGGTGGGGGGTGAGCAGTTCTTC.

There are many counts of this clone. The rearrangement links TRBV6-5 to TRBJ2-2; 9 positions agree with TRBD2. This CDR3 has 15 amino acids. The germline CDR1 and CDR2 sequences are MNHEY and SVGAGI. V lost 4 bases, J lost 2 bases, and 2 bases stayed unmatched. In DNA, the CDR3 is TGTGCCAGCAGTTGGCTAGCGGGAAACACCGGGGAGCTGTTTTTT. Protein sequence: CASSWLAGNTGELFF.

The chain is built from TRBV11-2 and TRBJ1-6; D not certain. Trimming pared 1 base from V and 7 bases from J, leaving 8 bases between. This CDR3 comprises 14 residues. Germline-derived CDR1 and CDR2 are SGHAT and FQNNGV. The CDR3 coding sequence is TGTGCCAGCAGCTTAGGGGTACTAAATTCACCCCTCCACTTT. Translated, it gives CASSLGVLNSPLHF. Full variable domain (remainder filled in from reference TRBV11-2 and TRBJ1-6): EAGVAQSPRYKIIEKRQSVAFWCNPISGHATLYWYQQILGQGPKLLIQFQNNGVVDDSQLPKDRFSAERLKGVDSTLKIQPAKLEDSAVYLCASSLGVLNSPLHFGNGTRLTVT.

This chain links TRBV5-4 with TRBJ2-2, with 8 bases lining up with TRBD1. The CDR3 sequence is 16 residues long. The trim removed 2 bases at V and 6 bases at J, leaving 9 bases unmatched. Germline values: CDR1 SGHNT, CDR2 YYREEE (reference sequence). DNA for the CDR3: TGTGCCAGCAGCTTCGGACAGGGCCGTGGCGCCGGGGAGCTGTTTTTT. It codes for CASSFGQGRGAGELFF.

This chain joins TRBV12-3 or TRBV12-4 and TRBJ1-2, with D unresolved. The ends were cut back, 5 bases at V and 3 bases at J, with 10 bases in the middle. The CDR3 has 13 amino acids. The CDR3 nucleotides are TGTGCCAGCAGTCTGTCGGGTTACTATGGCTACACCTTC. It specifies CASSLSGYYGYTF.

The chain carries TRBV5-1 and TRBJ1-6; D might be TRBD1 (5 bases). Trimming shortened V by 2 bases and J by 14 bases, and 20 bases separated the two germline ends. Germline loops: CDR1 SGHRS, CDR2 YFSETQ. The CDR3 sequence is 15 residues long. The CDR3 bases are TGCGCCAGCAGCTTTACCGGGCAGGGAATGAGGACCCTCCACTTT. Its protein is CASSFTGQGMRTLHF.

The gene calls are TRBV7-3 and TRBJ1-1, with D tentatively TRBD1 (5 bases). The CDR3 length is 12 residues. Per the germline V gene, CDR1 is SGHTA and CDR2 is FQGTGA. Trimming left V 5 bases short and J 8 bases short, with 12 bases between. The CDR3: CASSHGRGEAFF. DNA of the CDR3: TGTGCCAGCAGCCACGGACGGGGGGAAGCTTTCTTT.

V usage is TRBV28 and J usage is TRBJ2-1, with TRBD2 identical over 8 bases. This CDR3 is built from 15 residues. The germline gives CDR1 MDHEN, CDR2 SYDVKM. V lost 6 bases and J lost 4; bases outside the gene matches: 8. The CDR3 nucleotides read TGTGCCAGCAGGCAACGGGGGGGCAGGTACAATGAGCAGTTCTTC. This translates into CASRQRGGRYNEQFF.

V gene TRBV19 combines with J gene TRBJ1-1; no definite D call. Per the germline V gene, CDR1 is LNHDA and CDR2 is SQIVND (reference sequence). CDR3 length: 15 residues. The V gene lost 4 bases and the J gene lost 0 bases, with 12 bases spanning the gap. The CDR3 sequence is CASSTGSPMNTEAFF. CDR3 in DNA: TGTGCCAGTAGTACCGGGAGTCCGATGAACACTGAAGCTTTCTTT.

This chain links TRBV6-6 with TRBJ1-1; 7 bases align to TRBD1. Germline CDR1 reads MNHNY; CDR2 reads SVGAGI (reference sequence). V lost 5 bases and J lost 8; bases outside the gene matches: 2. The CDR3 is 11 amino acids. The CDR3 region is CASSRGPEAFF. The CDR3 coding sequence is TGTGCCAGCAGTAGGGGGCCCGAAGCTTTCTTT.

The CDR3 here is CASSLDEFRPSAPLHF. The CDR3, as DNA: TGCGCCAGCAGCTTGGATGAGTTCCGCCCAAGTGCACCCCTCCACTTT. The J gene is TRBJ1-6, the V gene TRBV5-1; D unresolved. Looked up from germline, CDR1 is SGHRS and CDR2 is YFSETQ. This CDR3 contains 16 residues. Trimming removed 0 bases at V and 11 bases at J, with 18 bases between.